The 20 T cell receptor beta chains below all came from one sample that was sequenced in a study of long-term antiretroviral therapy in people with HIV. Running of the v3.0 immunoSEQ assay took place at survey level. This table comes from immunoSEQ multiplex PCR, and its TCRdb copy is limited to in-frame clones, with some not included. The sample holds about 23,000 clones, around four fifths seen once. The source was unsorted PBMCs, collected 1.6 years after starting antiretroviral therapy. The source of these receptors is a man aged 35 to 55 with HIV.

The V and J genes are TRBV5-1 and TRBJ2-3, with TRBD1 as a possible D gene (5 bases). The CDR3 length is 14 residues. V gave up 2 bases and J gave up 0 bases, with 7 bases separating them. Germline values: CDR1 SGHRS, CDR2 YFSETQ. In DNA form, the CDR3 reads TGCGCCAGCAGCTTTGACAGCAGCACAGATACGCAGTATTTT. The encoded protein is CASSFDSSTDTQYF.

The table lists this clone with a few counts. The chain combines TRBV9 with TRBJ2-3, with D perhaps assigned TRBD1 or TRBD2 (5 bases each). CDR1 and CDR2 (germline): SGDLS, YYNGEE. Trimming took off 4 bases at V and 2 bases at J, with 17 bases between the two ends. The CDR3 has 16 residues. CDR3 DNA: TGTGCCAGCAGCCCCACGGGGCAATCACACACAGATACGCAGTATTTT. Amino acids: CASSPTGQSHTDTQYF.

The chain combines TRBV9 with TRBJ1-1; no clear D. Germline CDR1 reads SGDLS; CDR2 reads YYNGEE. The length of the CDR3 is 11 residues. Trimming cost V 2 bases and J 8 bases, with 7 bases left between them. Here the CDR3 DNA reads TGTGCCAGCAGCGTCGGCCAGGAAGCTTTCTTT. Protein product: CASSVGQEAFF.

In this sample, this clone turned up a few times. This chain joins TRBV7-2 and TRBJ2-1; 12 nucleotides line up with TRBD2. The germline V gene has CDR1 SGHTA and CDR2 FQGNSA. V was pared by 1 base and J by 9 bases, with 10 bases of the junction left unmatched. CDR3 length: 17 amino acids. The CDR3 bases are TGTGCCAGCAGCTTAGTAGCTAGCGGGAGGGCCGGCGGTGAGCAGTTCTTC. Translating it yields CASSLVASGRAGGEQFF. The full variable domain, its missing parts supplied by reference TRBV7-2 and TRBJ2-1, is GAGVSQSPSNKVTEKGKDVELRCDPISGHTALYWYRQSLGQGLEFLIYFQGNSAPDKSGLPSDRFSAERTGGSVSTLTIQRTQQEDSAVYLCASSLVASGRAGGEQFFGPGTRLTVL.

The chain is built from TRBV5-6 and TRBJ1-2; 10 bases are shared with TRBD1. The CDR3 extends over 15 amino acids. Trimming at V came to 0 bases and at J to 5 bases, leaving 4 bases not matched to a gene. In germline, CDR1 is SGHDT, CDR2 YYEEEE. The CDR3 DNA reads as TGTGCCAGCAGCTTGGCTGGGGACAGGGGATATGGCTACACCTTC. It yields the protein CASSLAGDRGYGYTF.

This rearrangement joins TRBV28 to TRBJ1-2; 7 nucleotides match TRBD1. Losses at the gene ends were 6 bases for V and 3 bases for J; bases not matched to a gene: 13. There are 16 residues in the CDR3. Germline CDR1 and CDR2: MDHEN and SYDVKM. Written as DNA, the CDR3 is TGTGCCAGCAGACTACGATCCGACAGGGCGGACTATGGCTACACCTTC. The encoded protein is CASRLRSDRADYGYTF.

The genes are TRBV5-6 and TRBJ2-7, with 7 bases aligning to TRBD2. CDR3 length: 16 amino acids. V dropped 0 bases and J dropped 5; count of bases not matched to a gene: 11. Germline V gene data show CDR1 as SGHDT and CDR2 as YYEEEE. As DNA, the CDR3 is TGTGCCAGCAGCTTGGCATCTAGCGGCTTTTCCCACGAGCAGTACTTC. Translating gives CASSLASSGFSHEQYF.

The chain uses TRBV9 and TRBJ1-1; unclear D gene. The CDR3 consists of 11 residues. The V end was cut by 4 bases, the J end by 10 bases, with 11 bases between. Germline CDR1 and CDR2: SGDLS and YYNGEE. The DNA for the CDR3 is TGTGCCAGCAGCCCCTCCCCCCCAGCTTTCTTT. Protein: CASSPSPPAFF.

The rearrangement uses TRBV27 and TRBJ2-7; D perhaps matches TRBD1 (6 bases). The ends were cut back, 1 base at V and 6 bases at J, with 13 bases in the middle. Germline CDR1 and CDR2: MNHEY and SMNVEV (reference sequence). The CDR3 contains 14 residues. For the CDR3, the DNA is TGTGCCAGCAGTTTATTTCCAGGGGCCGGCGAGCAGTACTTC. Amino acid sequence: CASSLFPGAGEQYF.

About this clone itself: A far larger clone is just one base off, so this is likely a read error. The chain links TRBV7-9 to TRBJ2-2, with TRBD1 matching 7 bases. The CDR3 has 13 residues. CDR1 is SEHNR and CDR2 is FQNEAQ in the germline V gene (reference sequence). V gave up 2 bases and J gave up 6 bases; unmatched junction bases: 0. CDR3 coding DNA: TGTGCCAGCAGCTTACAGGGGGCCGGGGAGCTGTTTTTT. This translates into CASSLQGAGELFF.

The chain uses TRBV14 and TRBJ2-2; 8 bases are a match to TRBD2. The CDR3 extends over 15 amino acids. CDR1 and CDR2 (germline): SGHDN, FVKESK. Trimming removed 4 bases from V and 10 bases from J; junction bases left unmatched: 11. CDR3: CASSLKTGGQAELFF. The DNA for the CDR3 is TGTGCCAGCAGCCTAAAGACGGGGGGGCAGGCGGAGCTGTTTTTT.

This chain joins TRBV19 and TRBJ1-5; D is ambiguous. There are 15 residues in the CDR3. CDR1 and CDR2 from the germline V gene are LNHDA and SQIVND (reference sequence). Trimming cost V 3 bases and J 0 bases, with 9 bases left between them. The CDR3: CASSIGKNSNQPQHF. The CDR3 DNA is TGTGCCAGTAGTATCGGCAAGAATAGCAATCAGCCCCAGCATTTT.

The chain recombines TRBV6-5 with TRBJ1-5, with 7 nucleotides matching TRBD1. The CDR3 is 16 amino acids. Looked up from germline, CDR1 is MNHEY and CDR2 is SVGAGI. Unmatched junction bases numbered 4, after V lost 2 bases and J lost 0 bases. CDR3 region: CASSYEGQYSNQPQHF. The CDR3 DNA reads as TGTGCCAGCAGTTACGAGGGACAGTATAGCAATCAGCCCCAGCATTTT.

CDR3 DNA: TGCGCCAGCAGTCTACAGGGATTCGAGCAGTTCTTC. Translated: CASSLQGFEQFF. This chain joins TRBV5-1 and TRBJ2-1; the D gene is possibly TRBD1 (6 bases). V lost 5 bases and J lost 10, with 13 bases in between. This CDR3 has 12 residues. The germline gives CDR1 SGHRS, CDR2 YFSETQ.

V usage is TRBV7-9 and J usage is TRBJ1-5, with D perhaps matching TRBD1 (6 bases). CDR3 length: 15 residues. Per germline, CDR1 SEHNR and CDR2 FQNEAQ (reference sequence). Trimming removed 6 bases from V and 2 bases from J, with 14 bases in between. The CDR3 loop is CASSDPAGGNQPQHF. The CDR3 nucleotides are TGTGCCAGCAGTGACCCGGCAGGGGGCAATCAGCCCCAGCATTTT.

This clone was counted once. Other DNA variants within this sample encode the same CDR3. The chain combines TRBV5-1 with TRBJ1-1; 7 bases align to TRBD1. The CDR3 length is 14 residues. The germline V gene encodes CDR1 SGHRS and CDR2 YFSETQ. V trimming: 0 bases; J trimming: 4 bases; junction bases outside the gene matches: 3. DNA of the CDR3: TGCGCCAGCAGCTTGGGACAGGGTATCACTGAAGCTTTCTTT. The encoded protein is CASSLGQGITEAFF. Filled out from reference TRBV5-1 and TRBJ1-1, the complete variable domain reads KAGVTQTPRYLIKTRGQQVTLSCSPISGHRSVSWYQQTPGQGLQFLFEYFSETQRNKGNFPGRFSGRQFSNSRSEMNVSTLELGDSALYLCASSLGQGITEAFFGQGTRLTVV.

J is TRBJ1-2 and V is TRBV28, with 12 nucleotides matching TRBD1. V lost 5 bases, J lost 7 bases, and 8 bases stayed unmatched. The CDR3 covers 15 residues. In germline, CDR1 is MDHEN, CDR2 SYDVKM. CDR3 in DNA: TGTGCCAGCAGTCCCGGGACAGGGGGCGTTCGTGGCTACACCTTC. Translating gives CASSPGTGGVRGYTF.

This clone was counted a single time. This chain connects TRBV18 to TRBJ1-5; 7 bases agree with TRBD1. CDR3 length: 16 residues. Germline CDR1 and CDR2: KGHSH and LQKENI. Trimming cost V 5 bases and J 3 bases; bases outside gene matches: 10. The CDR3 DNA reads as TGTGCCAGCTCAACAGGGCCAGGGGGTTCCAATCAGCCCCAGCATTTT. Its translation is CASSTGPGGSNQPQHF.

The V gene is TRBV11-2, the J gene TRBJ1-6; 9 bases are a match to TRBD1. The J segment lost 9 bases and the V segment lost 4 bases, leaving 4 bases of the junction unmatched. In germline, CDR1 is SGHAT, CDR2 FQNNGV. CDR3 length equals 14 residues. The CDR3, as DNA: TGTGCCAGCAGCTCAGGACAGGGGAGTTCACCCCTCCACTTT. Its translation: CASSSGQGSSPLHF.

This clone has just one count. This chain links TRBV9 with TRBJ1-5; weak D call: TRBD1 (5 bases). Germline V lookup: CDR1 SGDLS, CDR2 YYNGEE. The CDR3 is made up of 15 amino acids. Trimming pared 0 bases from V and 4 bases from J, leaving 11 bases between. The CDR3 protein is CASSVGQNRNQPQHF. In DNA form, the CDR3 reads TGTGCCAGCAGCGTAGGACAGAATAGAAATCAGCCCCAGCATTTT.